The rows below give T cell receptor beta chains drawn from one sample of a study of T cell responses to AZD1222 COVID-19 vaccine. Only in-frame clones appear in the TCRdb table, and some are missing; sequencing was by immunoSEQ multiplex PCR. This table has about 130,000 clones, 80% to 90% appearing once. Sequences were derived from peripheral blood, sampled on day 0 of AZD1222 vaccination. The receptors stem from an adult in good health. The CDR3 runs from the conserved cysteine through the conserved F or W. Expanded clones get a size class; other rows say once, few or many, or leave the size out.

CDR3 protein: CSASPGRGNEQFF; V gene: TRBV20-1; J gene: TRBJ2-1; clone size: .
CDR3 protein: CASSFHSMNTEAFF; V gene: TRBV14; J gene: TRBJ1-1; clone size: .
CDR3 protein: CASSWGTGGLNTEAFF; V gene: TRBV5-7; J gene: TRBJ1-1; clone size: large
CDR3 protein: CASTLDEKLFF; V gene: TRBV2; J gene: TRBJ1-4; clone size: .
CDR3 protein: CASSTLGRVERVEGYTF; V gene: TRBV11-2; J gene: TRBJ1-2; clone size: once
CDR3 protein: CASSPGGETQYF; V gene: TRBV5-1; J gene: TRBJ2-5; clone size: .
CDR3 protein: CASSYGRAGELFF; V gene: TRBV6-6; J gene: TRBJ2-2; clone size: once
CDR3 protein: CASTQGGLLYNEQFF; V gene: TRBV5-8; J gene: TRBJ2-1; clone size: .
CDR3 protein: CASSPGLPGETQYF; V gene: TRBV18; J gene: TRBJ2-5; clone size: few
CDR3 protein: CASRNQGLGYTF; V gene: TRBV9; J gene: TRBJ1-2; clone size: .
CDR3 protein: CASSFPQERWPQHF; V gene: TRBV28; J gene: TRBJ1-5; clone size: .
CDR3 protein: CSVVSRESGNTIYF; V gene: TRBV29-1; J gene: TRBJ1-3; clone size: .
CDR3 protein: CASSPAGTGSGAEAFF; V gene: TRBV11-2; J gene: TRBJ1-1; clone size: .
CDR3 protein: CASSLAGPILIGYTF; V gene: TRBV28; J gene: TRBJ1-2; clone size: .
CDR3 protein: CAWSVLSRNEQFF; V gene: TRBV30; J gene: TRBJ2-1; clone size: .
CDR3 protein: CASSYRGGGNEQFF; V gene: TRBV6-5; J gene: TRBJ2-1; clone size: .
CDR3 protein: CASSLILRDDTEAFF; V gene: TRBV4-1; J gene: TRBJ1-1; clone size: .
CDR3 protein: CASKEGTANSPLHF; V gene: TRBV5-1; J gene: TRBJ1-6; clone size: .
CDR3 protein: CASSLATGAEAFF; V gene: TRBV7-2; J gene: TRBJ1-1; clone size: .
CDR3 protein: CASSEAAGDLEAFF; V gene: TRBV6-1; J gene: TRBJ1-1; clone size: .
CDR3 protein: CASSLSTGGNTIYF; V gene: TRBV7-3; J gene: TRBJ1-3; clone size: .
CDR3 protein: CASSLGDREPLHF; V gene: TRBV5-1; J gene: TRBJ1-6; clone size: .